The 6 T cell receptor beta chains presented below share a single source sample, sequenced in a study of cytomegalovirus exposure and HLA in healthy donors. PCR primers comprised 60 Vbeta and 13 Jbeta primers. Sequenced by immunoSEQ multiplex PCR; TCRdb stores in-frame clones only, minus some. The sample records some 80,000 clones, roughly 79% being singletons. The sequenced material came from PBMCs. Every receptor here comes from a middle-aged man in good health and CMV-seronegative.

The chain links TRBV2 to TRBJ1-5, with a tentative D call TRBD1 (5 bases). Germline V gives CDR1 SNHLY, CDR2 FYNNEI. V lost 9 bases, J lost 5 bases, and 11 bases lay in between. The CDR3 extends over 12 amino acids. CDR3 sequence (DNA): TGTGCCAGTGCGGGGGAAGATCAGCCCCAGCATTTT. Protein product: CASAGEDQPQHF. Drawing the rest from reference TRBV2 and TRBJ1-5, the complete variable domain is EPEVTQTPSHQVTQMGQEVILRCVPISNHLYFYWYRQILGQKVEFLVSFYNNEISEKSEIFDDQFSVERPDGSNFTLKIRSTKLEDSAMYFCASAGEDQPQHFGDGTRLSIL.

The chain couples TRBV28 to TRBJ1-1; TRBD1 might be the D (6 bases). The germline V gene encodes CDR1 MDHEN and CDR2 SYDVKM. The V gene lost 3 bases and the J gene lost 1 base, with 9 bases spanning the gap. This CDR3 has 14 amino acids. Here the CDR3 reads CASSFSGENTEAFF. CDR3 nucleotides: TGTGCCAGCAGTTTTTCAGGGGAGAACACTGAAGCTTTCTTT. The full variable domain, completed using reference TRBV28 and TRBJ1-1, is DVKVTQSSRYLVKRTGEKVFLECVQDMDHENMFWYRQDPGLGLRLIYFSYDVKMKEKGDIPEGYSVSREKKERFSLILESASTNQTSMYLCASSFSGENTEAFFGQGTRLTVV.

This chain joins TRBV2 and TRBJ1-1; unclear D gene. Germline CDR1 reads SNHLY; CDR2 reads FYNNEI. Trimming pared 5 bases from V and 4 bases from J, leaving 14 bases between. The CDR3 extends over 14 amino acids. The CDR3 coding sequence is TGTGCCAGCAGTCTATATGCTAGCGGCACTGAAGCTTTCTTT. Its translation: CASSLYASGTEAFF.

The chain employs TRBV5-5 and TRBJ2-1; 11 nucleotides match TRBD2. The CDR3 is 16 amino acids. From germline, CDR1 is SGHKS and CDR2 YYEKEE (reference sequence). V trimming: 1 base; J trimming: 10 bases; junction bases outside the gene matches: 10. The CDR3 DNA sequence: TGTGCCAGCAGCTTGCCGACGGGACTAGCGGAACCAGAGCAGTTCTTC. Translated: CASSLPTGLAEPEQFF.

This chain uses TRBV7-3 with TRBJ2-3; D is uncertain. Germline V gene lookup returns CDR1 SGHTA and CDR2 FQGTGA. The CDR3 is made up of 11 amino acids. Trimming shortened V by 2 bases and J by 5 bases, and 2 bases separated the two germline ends. CDR3: CASSLQDTQYF. CDR3 DNA: TGTGCCAGCAGCTTACAAGATACGCAGTATTTT.

The chain uses TRBV6-1 and TRBJ2-1; 7 bases map to TRBD2. Losses at the gene ends were 6 bases for V and 3 bases for J; bases not matched to a gene: 5. The length of the CDR3 is 14 residues. Germline V CDR1 and CDR2: MNHNS, SASEGT. CDR3 amino acids: CASSSGKLYNEQFF. In nucleotides, the CDR3 is TGTGCCAGCAGCAGCGGGAAGCTCTACAATGAGCAGTTCTTC.